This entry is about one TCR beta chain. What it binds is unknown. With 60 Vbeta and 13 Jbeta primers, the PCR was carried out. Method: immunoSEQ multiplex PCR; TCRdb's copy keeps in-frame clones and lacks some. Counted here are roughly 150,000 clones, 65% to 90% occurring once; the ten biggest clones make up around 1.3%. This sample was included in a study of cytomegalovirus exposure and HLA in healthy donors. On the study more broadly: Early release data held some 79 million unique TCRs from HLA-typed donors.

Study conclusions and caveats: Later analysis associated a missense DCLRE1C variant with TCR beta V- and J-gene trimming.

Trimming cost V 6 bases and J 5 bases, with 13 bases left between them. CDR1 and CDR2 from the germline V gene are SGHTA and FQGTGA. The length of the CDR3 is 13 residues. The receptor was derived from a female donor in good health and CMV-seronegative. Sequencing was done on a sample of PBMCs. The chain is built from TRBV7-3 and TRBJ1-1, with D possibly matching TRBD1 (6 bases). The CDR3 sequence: CASSGGATTEAFF. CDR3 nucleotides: TGTGCCAGCAGTGGGGGCGCGACTACTGAAGCTTTCTTT.